Below are 32 T cell receptor beta chains sequenced from a single sample in a study of T cell responses to AZD1222 COVID-19 vaccine. Here immunoSEQ multiplex PCR was the method, and the copy in TCRdb shows in-frame clones only, minus some. Of about 120,000 clones in the sample, 75% to 95% were seen once. The sample in question was peripheral blood, obtained 28 days after the second dose of the MenACWY control vaccine. These receptors were collected from an adult who received the MenACWY meningococcal vaccine as a control.

This chain connects TRBV24-1 to TRBJ2-2, with D possibly matching TRBD2 (6 bases). CDR1 is KGHDR and CDR2 is SFDVKD in the germline V gene. The CDR3 is 16 residues long. V was pared by 9 bases and J by 2 bases, with 18 bases between. DNA of the CDR3: TGTGCCACCGCTTTGGGGTTCGGGAGCAACACCGGGGAGCTGTTTTTT. Translation: CATALGFGSNTGELFF.

This chain joins TRBV27 and TRBJ2-3; D is ambiguous. The V and J ends lost 6 bases and 0 bases respectively, with 13 bases between them. The CDR3 extends over 15 amino acids. Per germline, CDR1 MNHEY and CDR2 SMNVEV (reference sequence). The CDR3 region has the DNA TGTGCCAGCAGGACCCTTCAAACTAGCACAGATACGCAGTATTTT. It yields the protein CASRTLQTSTDTQYF.

This clone has more than one count but fewer than ten. The chain combines TRBV3-1 (or the pseudogene TRBV3-2) with TRBJ2-1; 13 bases line up with TRBD2. CDR3 size: 17 residues. V dropped 2 bases and J dropped 7; count of bases not matched to a gene: 8. CDR1 LGHDT and CDR2 YNNKEL come from the germline V gene (reference sequence). In DNA form, the CDR3 reads TGTGCCAGCAGCCAAACACTAGCGGGAGGGCCGGGAAATGAGCAGTTCTTC. This codes for CASSQTLAGGPGNEQFF.

This sequence joins TRBV19 and TRBJ1-3; D not resolved. This CDR3 is 13 amino acids long. V lost 5 bases, J lost 1 base, and 6 bases lay in between. The germline CDR1 and CDR2 sequences are LNHDA and SQIVND (reference sequence). The CDR3 reads CASSRVSGNTIYF. CDR3 DNA: TGTGCCAGTAGTCGCGTTTCTGGAAACACCATATATTTT.

The chain uses TRBV2 and TRBJ1-3, with 7 bases identical to TRBD1. J lost 0 bases, V lost 6 bases, and 11 bases had no gene match. The CDR3 has 17 residues. Germline V gene sequence: CDR1 SNHLY, CDR2 FYNNEI. CDR3 sequence (DNA): TGTGCCAGCAGAAAGGGGGCAGGGTTGAGCTCTGGAAACACCATATATTTT. As protein: CASRKGAGLSSGNTIYF.

V gene TRBV7-2 combines with J gene TRBJ2-7; D possibly corresponds to TRBD1 (5 bases). CDR1 and CDR2 from the germline V gene are SGHTA and FQGNSA. The CDR3 covers 13 residues. V was shortened by 6 bases and J by 4 bases, with 13 bases between the two germline ends. Here the CDR3 reads CASRSTGHYEQYF. CDR3 coding DNA: TGTGCCAGCAGGTCTACAGGACATTACGAGCAGTACTTC.

The chain is built from TRBV24-1 and TRBJ1-1; TRBD1 might be the D (5 bases). Looked up from germline, CDR1 is KGHDR and CDR2 is SFDVKD. This CDR3 has 15 amino acids. Between the trimmed V and J ends, which lost 4 bases and 1 base, there was a span of 12 bases. CDR3 coding DNA: TGTGCCACCAGTGACCCTGGGACGGGGAACACTGAAGCTTTCTTT. Its translation: CATSDPGTGNTEAFF.

The chain uses TRBV19 and TRBJ1-1; D gene ambiguous. Germline values: CDR1 LNHDA, CDR2 SQIVND (reference sequence). This CDR3 region has 13 residues. V was cut by 7 bases and J by 1 base, with 10 bases left in between. CDR3 protein: CASKVAGNTEAFF. For the CDR3, the DNA is TGTGCCAGTAAGGTCGCCGGGAACACTGAAGCTTTCTTT.

The rearrangement links TRBV24-1 to TRBJ2-1; D remains ambiguous. Germline V CDR1 and CDR2: KGHDR, SFDVKD. Trimming removed 0 bases at V and 8 bases at J, with 7 bases between. The CDR3 spans 13 residues. In nucleotides, the CDR3 is TGTGCCACCAGTGATTTGTTCCTCCATGAGCAGTTCTTC. Translated, it gives CATSDLFLHEQFF.

This clone appeared a single time. Here the CDR3 DNA reads TGTGCCAGCAGCTGGGACAGAAGCACAGATACGCAGTATTTT. This encodes CASSWDRSTDTQYF. This chain links TRBV7-2 with TRBJ2-3; the match to TRBD1 covers 7 bases. J gave up 0 bases and V 4 bases, and 1 base lay outside the gene matches. Germline V gene sequence: CDR1 SGHTA, CDR2 FQGNSA. CDR3 length equals 14 residues.

This clone has just a few counts. V gene TRBV7-9 combines with J gene TRBJ2-1; perhaps TRBD2 as D (6 bases). The CDR3 is 13 amino acids. V dropped 5 bases and J dropped 9 bases, with 14 bases sitting between them. Germline lookup yields CDR1 SEHNR and CDR2 FQNEAQ (reference sequence). CDR3 sequence: CASSNGGELEQFF. CDR3 bases: TGTGCCAGCAGCAACGGAGGGGAACTTGAGCAGTTCTTC. The full variable domain, rest sourced from reference TRBV7-9 and TRBJ2-1, is DTGVSQNPRHKITKRGQNVTFRCDPISEHNRLYWYRQTLGQGPEFLTYFQNEAQLEKSRLLSDRFSAERPKGSFSTLEIQRTEQGDSAMYLCASSNGGELEQFFGPGTRLTVL.

J is TRBJ1-1 and V is TRBV29-1, with TRBD1 identical over 10 bases. CDR3 length: 14 residues. V trimming: 7 bases; J trimming: 4 bases; junction bases outside the gene matches: 9. The germline V gene has CDR1 SQVTM and CDR2 ANQGSEA. The CDR3 region has the DNA TGCAGCGCTTATGGGACAGGGGCCAGCACTGAAGCTTTCTTT. Protein: CSAYGTGASTEAFF.

The chain combines TRBV9 with TRBJ2-7; D may be TRBD1 (6 bases). Trimming shortened V by 4 bases and J by 2 bases, and 10 bases separated the two germline ends. Germline-derived CDR1 and CDR2 are SGDLS and YYNGEE. The CDR3 is made up of 13 amino acids. The CDR3 nucleotides read TGTGCCAGCAGCTCCGGACAGCCCTACGAGCAGTACTTC. Its translation: CASSSGQPYEQYF. Based on the CDR3 plus reference TRBV9 and TRBJ2-7, the full variable domain is DSGVTQTPKHLITATGQRVTLRCSPRSGDLSVYWYQQSLDQGLQFLIQYYNGEERAKGNILERFSAQQFPDLHSELNLSSLELGDSALYFCASSSGQPYEQYFGPGTRLTVT.

The rearrangement uses TRBV29-1 and TRBJ1-1, with no clear D. Trimming stripped 6 bases from V and 0 bases from J, with 5 bases between. Germline assignment: CDR1 SQVTM and CDR2 ANQGSEA. This CDR3 spans 11 amino acids. CDR3 nucleotide sequence: TGCAGCGTGGGAATGAACACTGAAGCTTTCTTT. Amino acid sequence: CSVGMNTEAFF.

This chain connects TRBV5-4 to TRBJ1-1; unclear D gene. Germline values: CDR1 SGHNT, CDR2 YYREEE (reference sequence). The length of the CDR3 is 15 residues. V lost 0 bases and J lost 1, with 10 bases in between. The CDR3 coding sequence is TGTGCCAGCAGCTTGGTTAGGGTGGGGAACACTGAAGCTTTCTTT. The encoded protein is CASSLVRVGNTEAFF.

The chain carries TRBV19 and TRBJ2-2, with 8 bases lining up with TRBD1. The CDR3 runs to 14 residues. Germline CDR1 reads LNHDA; CDR2 reads SQIVND (reference sequence). With 5 bases clipped from V and 6 bases from J, the junction kept 5 bases outside the gene matches. This CDR3 reads CASSQTGDSGELFF. The CDR3 region has the DNA TGTGCCAGTAGTCAGACAGGGGATTCCGGGGAGCTGTTTTTT.

The chain is built from TRBV10-2 and TRBJ1-3; D unclear. Germline V gene data show CDR1 as WSHSY and CDR2 as SAAADI. V gave up 6 bases and J gave up 2 bases, with 17 bases separating them. The CDR3 extends over 16 amino acids. The CDR3 spells CASSAYSGRPGNTIYF. The CDR3 bases are TGCGCCAGCAGCGCATACTCCGGTAGACCTGGAAACACCATATATTTT.

The chain couples TRBV1 to TRBJ2-7. TRBV1 is termed a pseudogene. The CDR3 loop spans 15 amino acids. The CDR3 region has the DNA TGCACCAGCAGCCAAGAGTGCCAGCTAACCTACGAGCAGTACTTC. Amino acids: CTSSQECQLTYEQYF.

The chain recombines TRBV2 with TRBJ1-2, with a possible D match to TRBD1 (6 bases). The germline V gene encodes CDR1 SNHLY and CDR2 FYNNEI. V lost 3 bases, J lost 4 bases, and 9 bases lay in between. The CDR3 sequence is 13 residues long. DNA of the CDR3: TGTGCCAGCAGTGACAGGGGCGGCTATGGCTACACCTTC. Translated, it gives CASSDRGGYGYTF. The full variable domain, with the rest looked up from reference TRBV2 and TRBJ1-2, is EPEVTQTPSHQVTQMGQEVILRCVPISNHLYFYWYRQILGQKVEFLVSFYNNEISEKSEIFDDQFSVERPDGSNFTLKIRSTKLEDSAMYFCASSDRGGYGYTFGSGTRLTVV.

V is TRBV6-2 or TRBV6-3 and J is TRBJ2-7; no firm D call. The V gene's germline CDR1 is MNHEY and CDR2 SVGEGT. V dropped 5 bases and J dropped 3 bases, with 5 bases sitting between them. The CDR3 contains 11 residues. CDR3 nucleotides: TGTGCCAGCAGTGTAGGCTACGAGCAGTACTTC. It specifies CASSVGYEQYF.

This rearrangement joins TRBV27 to TRBJ1-5; 12 positions match TRBD1. Germline CDR1 is MNHEY and CDR2 is SMNVEV (reference sequence). The CDR3 length is 15 residues. V lost 6 bases, J lost 5 bases, and 5 bases stayed unmatched. The CDR3 protein is CASSPGTGGYQPQHF. In DNA form, the CDR3 reads TGTGCCAGCAGCCCCGGGACAGGGGGCTATCAGCCCCAGCATTTT.

On this clone: Other DNA sequences in the same sample also yield this CDR3. This chain's CDR3 is CASSLGVNTEAFF. Here the CDR3 DNA reads TGCGCCAGCAGCTTGGGAGTGAACACTGAAGCTTTCTTT. The genes are TRBV5-1 and TRBJ1-1; no firm D call. The CDR3 consists of 13 residues. The V gene lost 0 bases and the J gene lost 0 bases, with 3 bases spanning the gap. Looked up from germline, CDR1 is SGHRS and CDR2 is YFSETQ.

The genes are TRBV5-1 and TRBJ1-1, with 7 bases matching TRBD1. The CDR3 is made up of 14 amino acids. Trimming took 3 bases from V and 1 from J; bases not matched to a gene: 3. Germline CDR1 SGHRS, CDR2 YFSETQ. In DNA, the CDR3 is TGCGCCAGCAGCTGGGGACAGCCGAACACTGAAGCTTTCTTT. Protein sequence: CASSWGQPNTEAFF.

The chain employs TRBV2 and TRBJ2-5; 7 nucleotides line up with TRBD2. V lost 3 bases to trimming and J lost 7 bases; unmatched junction nucleotides: 5. The CDR3 spans 13 residues. In germline, CDR1 is SNHLY, CDR2 FYNNEI. The CDR3 region is CASSEERGGTQYF. The DNA for the CDR3 is TGTGCCAGCAGTGAGGAGCGGGGTGGGACCCAGTACTTC.

With respect to this clone: The junction shows a germline mismatch at one end, possibly a read error. This chain joins TRBV2 and TRBJ1-2; a weak D match, TRBD1 (5 bases). The CDR3 runs 11 residues. Per the germline V gene, CDR1 is SNHLY and CDR2 is FYNNEI. The CDR3 region is CASSDRDGPNF. For the CDR3, the DNA is TGTGCCAGCAGTGACCGGGACGGCCCTAACTTC.

The rearrangement links TRBV7-2 to TRBJ1-6; 7 nucleotides align to TRBD1. The CDR3 is 15 amino acids. V dropped 1 base and J dropped 7; count of bases not matched to a gene: 4. Germline CDR1 and CDR2: SGHTA and FQGNSA. The CDR3 DNA reads as TGTGCCAGCAGCTTAGGCGACAGGGTGAATTCACCCCTCCACTTT. This gives the protein CASSLGDRVNSPLHF. The variable domain in full, with the rest retrieved from reference TRBV7-2 and TRBJ1-6, is GAGVSQSPSNKVTEKGKDVELRCDPISGHTALYWYRQSLGQGLEFLIYFQGNSAPDKSGLPSDRFSAERTGGSVSTLTIQRTQQEDSAVYLCASSLGDRVNSPLHFGNGTRLTVT.

The rearrangement uses TRBV6-5 and TRBJ1-6; maybe TRBD1 (6 bases). The germline gives CDR1 MNHEY, CDR2 SVGAGI. Trimming removed 6 bases from V and 5 bases from J, with 8 bases in between. The CDR3 length is 13 residues. CDR3 loop: CASSDRNNSPLHF. Here the CDR3 DNA reads TGTGCCAGCAGCGACAGGAATAATTCACCCCTCCACTTT.

This sequence joins TRBV7-2 and TRBJ2-1; 8 bases are a match to TRBD1. V lost 2 bases, J lost 3 bases, and 9 bases stayed unmatched. CDR1 is SGHTA and CDR2 is FQGNSA in the germline V gene. The CDR3 is made up of 17 amino acids. The CDR3 region has the DNA TGTGCCAGCAGCTTAAAGGTTGGGGGGACAGGCTACAATGAGCAGTTCTTC. Amino acids: CASSLKVGGTGYNEQFF.

A note on this clone: The sample holds other DNA sequences that translate to the same CDR3. The chain joins TRBV4-1 to TRBJ1-1, with D tentatively TRBD1 (5 bases). With 0 bases removed from V and 0 bases from J, the gap between germline ends came to 11 bases. CDR3 length: 16 amino acids. Germline values: CDR1 MGHRA, CDR2 YSYEKL. CDR3 amino acids: CASSQDRGGMNTEAFF. CDR3 bases: TGCGCCAGCAGCCAAGATAGGGGTGGGATGAACACTGAAGCTTTCTTT.

This clone was seen just once. V usage is TRBV3-1 (or the pseudogene TRBV3-2) and J usage is TRBJ2-1, with D unclear. Germline V lookup: CDR1 LGHDT, CDR2 YNNKEL (reference sequence). V lost 1 base to trimming and J lost 8 bases, with 6 bases between them. CDR3 length: 12 amino acids. The CDR3 bases are TGTGCCAGCAGCCAAGTTTTCGATGAGCAGTTCTTC. It is translated as CASSQVFDEQFF.

This chain links TRBV10-2 with TRBJ1-5, with a possible D match to TRBD1 (6 bases). This CDR3 region has 14 residues. V lost 6 bases to trimming and J lost 5 bases, with 14 bases between them. The germline V gene encodes CDR1 WSHSY and CDR2 SAAADI. CDR3 residues: CASSPGHRDQPQHF. CDR3 DNA sequence: TGCGCCAGCAGCCCGGGACACAGGGATCAGCCCCAGCATTTT.

V and J are TRBV18 and TRBJ1-3; D is unresolved. Trimming pared 2 bases from V and 0 bases from J, leaving 14 bases between. The CDR3 spans 17 residues. Germline V gene lookup returns CDR1 KGHSH and CDR2 LQKENI. CDR3 bases: TGTGCCAGCTCACCATCATCGGGAACCCTCTCTGGAAACACCATATATTTT. This gives the protein CASSPSSGTLSGNTIYF.